Sequencing of this T cell receptor (beta chain) was carried out in a study of T cell changes during pregnancy in multiple sclerosis. Assay: immunoSEQ multiplex PCR; the TCRdb copy retains only in-frame clones and omits some. The sample shows about 42,000 clones, 91% of them seen only once. The V end lost 1 base, the J end lost 4 bases, and 10 bases lay between the germline ends. The CDR3 spans 14 residues. Per germline, CDR1 SGHTA and CDR2 FQGNSA. The chain employs TRBV7-2 and TRBJ1-2; D is possibly TRBD1 (5 bases). This receptor was obtained from a female donor with multiple sclerosis, enrolled in a pregnancy study. The material sequenced was CD4+ T cells from peripheral blood mononuclear cells, taken before pregnancy. Here the CDR3 DNA reads TGTGCCAGCAGCTTAGAGGGGTCTGGCTATGGCTACACCTTC. Its translation is CASSLEGSGYGYTF.